This TCR beta chain appears in the sequencing data of a study of CD8 T cells in ankylosing spondylitis. The V gene end was trimmed by 5 bases and the J gene end by 4 bases; junction bases not matched to a gene: 6. Germline values: CDR1 SGHTA, CDR2 FQGNSA. The CDR3 covers 15 residues. TCRdb reanalysed the 5' RACE reads using MiXCR and keeps one entry per CDR3 protein. The sample consists of approximately 260,000 distinct CDR3 sequences, 8% to 9.5% of them appearing once. The sequencing sample was made of blood, either unsorted or a sorted T cell fraction (not recorded which). The V and J genes are TRBV7-2 and TRBJ2-1; the match to TRBD2 covers 9 bases. The sequence came from a male donor with ankylosing spondylitis or in good health (not recorded which). CDR3 sequence (DNA): TGTGCCAGCAGCCTCGAGCGGGGGGCGTACAATGAGCAGTTCTTC. Protein product: CASSLERGAYNEQFF.